Included here is one T cell receptor (beta chain) sequence, with context. The data are from a study of blood T cell repertoires in COVID-19. Per the germline V gene, CDR1 is KGHDR and CDR2 is SFDVKD. The ends lost 7 bases at V and 0 bases at J; junction bases unmatched: 3. CDR3 length equals 14 residues. Generated by immunoSEQ multiplex PCR, the TCRdb table keeps only in-frame clones and is missing some. The sample consists of 30,000 to 35,000 clones, 75% to 90% of them appearing once. The sequenced material came from peripheral blood. The origin of this receptor is a human donor with acute or convalescent COVID-19. The donor label of this sample is uncertain. V gene TRBV24-1 combines with J gene TRBJ2-3; 7 positions agree with TRBD1. CDR3 coding DNA: TGTGCCACCAGCCAGGGACAGAGCACAGATACGCAGTATTTT. Amino acid sequence: CATSQGQSTDTQYF.